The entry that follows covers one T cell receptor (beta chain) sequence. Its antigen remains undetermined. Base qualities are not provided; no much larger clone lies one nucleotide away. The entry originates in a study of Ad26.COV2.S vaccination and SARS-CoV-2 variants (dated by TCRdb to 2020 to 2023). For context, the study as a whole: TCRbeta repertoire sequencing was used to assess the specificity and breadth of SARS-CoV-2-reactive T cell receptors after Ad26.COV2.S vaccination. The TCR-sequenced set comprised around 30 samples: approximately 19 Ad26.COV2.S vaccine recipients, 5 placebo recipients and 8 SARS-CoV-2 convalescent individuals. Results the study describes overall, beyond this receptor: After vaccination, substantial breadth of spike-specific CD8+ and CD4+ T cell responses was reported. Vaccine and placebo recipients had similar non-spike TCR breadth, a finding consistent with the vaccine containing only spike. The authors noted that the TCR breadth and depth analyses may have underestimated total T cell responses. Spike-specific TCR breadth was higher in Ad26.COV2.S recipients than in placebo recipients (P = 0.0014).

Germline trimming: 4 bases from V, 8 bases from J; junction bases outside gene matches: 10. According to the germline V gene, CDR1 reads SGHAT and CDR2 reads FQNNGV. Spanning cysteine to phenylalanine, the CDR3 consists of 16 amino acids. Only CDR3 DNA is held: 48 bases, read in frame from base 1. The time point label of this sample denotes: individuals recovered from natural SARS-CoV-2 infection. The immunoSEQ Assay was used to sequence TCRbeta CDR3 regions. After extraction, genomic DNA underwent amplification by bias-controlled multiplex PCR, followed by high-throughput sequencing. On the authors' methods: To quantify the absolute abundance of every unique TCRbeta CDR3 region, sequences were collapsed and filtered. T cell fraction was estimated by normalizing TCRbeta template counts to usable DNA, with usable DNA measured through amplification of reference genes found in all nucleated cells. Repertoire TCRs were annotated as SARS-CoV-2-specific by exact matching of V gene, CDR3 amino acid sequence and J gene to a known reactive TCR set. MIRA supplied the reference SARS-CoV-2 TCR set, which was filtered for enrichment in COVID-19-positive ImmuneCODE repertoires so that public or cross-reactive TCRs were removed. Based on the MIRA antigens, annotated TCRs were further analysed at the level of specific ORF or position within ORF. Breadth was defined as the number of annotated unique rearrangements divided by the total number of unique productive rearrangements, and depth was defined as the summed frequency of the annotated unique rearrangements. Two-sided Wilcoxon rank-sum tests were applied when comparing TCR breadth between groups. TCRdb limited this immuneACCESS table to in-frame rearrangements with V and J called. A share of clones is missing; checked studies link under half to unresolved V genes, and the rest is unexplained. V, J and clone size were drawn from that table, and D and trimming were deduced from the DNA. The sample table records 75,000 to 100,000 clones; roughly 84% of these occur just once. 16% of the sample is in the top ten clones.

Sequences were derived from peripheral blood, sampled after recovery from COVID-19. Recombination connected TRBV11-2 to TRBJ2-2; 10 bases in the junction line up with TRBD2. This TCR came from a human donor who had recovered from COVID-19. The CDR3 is CASSSPGLAIRGELFF. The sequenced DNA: TGTGCCAGCAGCTCACCGGGACTAGCGATTAGGGGGGAGCTGTTTTTT.